This T cell receptor beta chain was sequenced during a study of T cell repertoires in cytomegalovirus infection (dated by TCRdb to the late 2010s). Describing the broader study: Alongside well-studied HLA-B-restricted epitopes, the peptide stimulations were aimed at recently identified HLA-C-restricted CMV epitopes, whose presentation resists viral immunomodulation. The HLA type of each donor mattered for the analysis, because public TCR beta signatures pointed to carriage of CMV infection along with the matching HLA type. On the study overall, not on this receptor specifically: The ex vivo response was dominated by HLA-C-restricted CMV-specific TCR beta clonotypes, which also provided the single most frequent clonotype in two of eight donors. Cumulative frequency of public TCR beta family members discriminated carriers of CMV infection plus the relevant HLA type in this cohort and an independent roughly 340-donor cohort.

This clonotype was counted a few times. Which antigen it targets is not known. Base qualities were left out, and no much larger clone turns up one base away. Reads for this sample came from an Illumina HiSeq 1500. TCRdb applied fastp at Q25 and MiXCR to the public reads, then kept only in-frame beta chains. Entries are consolidated by CDR3 protein sequence, retaining the most common genes and DNA. A total of about 770,000 distinct CDR3 sequences appear in this sample, almost 30% of them only once. The leading ten clones occupy about an eighth of the sample. Interpreted using the paper, the treatment or condition label stands for: in vitro stimulation with specific CMV peptide epitopes to enrich CMV-specific T cells. Including cysteine and phenylalanine, the CDR3 has 12 amino acids. Solely the CDR3 DNA is kept, with 36 bases framed from the first base. V sheds 5 bases and J sheds 4 bases, leaving 4 bases between their ends. Reading the germline V gene gives CDR1 KGHDR and CDR2 SFDVKD.

This TCR derives from a human donor in good health (CMV status not recorded). Some clones in this sample may be carry-over from other donors' samples. The sequencing here drew on cultured CD8+ T cells from PBMCs, taken from culture after CMV antigen stimulation. The V gene is TRBV24-1 and the J gene is TRBJ2-2; the D gene identity is not certain. For the CDR3, the sequence is CATSVTTGELFF. DNA sequence: TGTGCCACCAGTGTAACCACCGGGGAGCTGTTTTTT.